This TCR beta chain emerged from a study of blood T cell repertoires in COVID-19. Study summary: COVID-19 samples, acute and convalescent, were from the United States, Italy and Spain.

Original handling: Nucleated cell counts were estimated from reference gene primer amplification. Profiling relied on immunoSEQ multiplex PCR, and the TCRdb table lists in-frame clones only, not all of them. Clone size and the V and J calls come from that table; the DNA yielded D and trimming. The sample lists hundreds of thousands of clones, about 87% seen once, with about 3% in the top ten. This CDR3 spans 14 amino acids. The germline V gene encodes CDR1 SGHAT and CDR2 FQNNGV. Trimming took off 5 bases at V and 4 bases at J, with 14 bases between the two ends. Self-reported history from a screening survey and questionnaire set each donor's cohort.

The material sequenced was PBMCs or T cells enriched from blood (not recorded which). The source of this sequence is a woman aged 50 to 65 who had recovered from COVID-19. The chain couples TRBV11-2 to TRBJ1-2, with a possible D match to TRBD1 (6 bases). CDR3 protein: CASSPRDTVYGYTF. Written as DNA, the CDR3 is TGTGCCAGCAGCCCCCGGGACACCGTCTATGGCTACACCTTC.